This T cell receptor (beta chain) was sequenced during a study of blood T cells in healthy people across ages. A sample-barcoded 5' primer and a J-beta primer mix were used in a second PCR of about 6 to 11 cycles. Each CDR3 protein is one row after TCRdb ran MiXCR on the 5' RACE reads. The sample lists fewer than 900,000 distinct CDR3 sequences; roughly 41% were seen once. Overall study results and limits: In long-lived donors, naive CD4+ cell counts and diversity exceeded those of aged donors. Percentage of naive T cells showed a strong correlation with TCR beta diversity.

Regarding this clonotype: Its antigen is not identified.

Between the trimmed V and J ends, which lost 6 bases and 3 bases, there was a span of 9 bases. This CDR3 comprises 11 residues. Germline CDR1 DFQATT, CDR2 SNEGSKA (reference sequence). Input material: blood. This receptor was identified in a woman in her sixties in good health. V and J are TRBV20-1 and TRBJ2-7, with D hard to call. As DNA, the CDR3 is TGCAGTGCCCCTGGGTACTACGAGCAGTACTTC. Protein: CSAPGYYEQYF.